A single sample is the source of the 25 T cell receptor beta chains below, sequenced in a study of CD8+CD57+ T cells in acquired aplastic anemia. Patients who underwent sequencing had shown CD8+CD57+ cell expansion by flow cytometry. According to the study, genomic DNA was the template for TCR beta VDJ and CDR3 profiling. TCRdb redid the calling of the reads with MiXCR, one entry per CDR3 protein. Of just over 200,000 distinct CDR3 sequences listed, approximately 60% are singletons. The specimen was sorted CD4+, CD8+, or CD8+CD57+ T cells (not recorded which) from PBMCs. The receptor set was obtained from a human donor with aplastic anemia.

CDR3 protein: CASSADDLPQHF. DNA of the CDR3: TGTGCCAGCAGTGCCGACGATTTACCCCAGCATTTT. This chain joins TRBV2 and TRBJ1-5; D unresolved. Germline loops: CDR1 SNHLY, CDR2 FYNNEI. Deletions cut 4 bases from V and 10 bases from J, with 11 bases between. The CDR3 has 12 residues.

The V and J genes are TRBV20-1 and TRBJ2-6; D not resolved. This CDR3 has 15 amino acids. The germline V gene has CDR1 DFQATT and CDR2 SNEGSKA (reference sequence). The ends were cut back, 1 base at V and 0 bases at J, with 7 bases in the middle. The DNA for the CDR3 is TGCAGTGCTAGAGCCTACCACTCTGGGGCCAACGTCCTGACTTTC. Amino acids: CSARAYHSGANVLTF.

In its sample, this clonotype was seen a few times. The CDR3, as DNA: TGCAGTGCTAGAGATTTTGAGGTTTCACCCCTCCACTTT. Amino acid sequence: CSARDFEVSPLHF. This sequence joins TRBV20-1 and TRBJ1-6; D gene uncertain. Per germline, CDR1 DFQATT and CDR2 SNEGSKA (reference sequence). This CDR3 comprises 13 residues. Trimming cost V 0 bases and J 9 bases, with 9 bases left between them.

The chain recombines TRBV20-1 with TRBJ2-1; the D call may be TRBD1 or TRBD2 (6 bases each). The germline V gene has CDR1 DFQATT and CDR2 SNEGSKA (reference sequence). The CDR3 spans 14 residues. The ends were cut back, 0 bases at V and 6 bases at J, with 12 bases in the middle. The CDR3 sequence is CSAREGGGFNEQFF. The CDR3 DNA sequence: TGCAGTGCTAGAGAGGGGGGCGGCTTCAATGAGCAGTTCTTC.

This clonotype has at least ten counts. The rearrangement joins TRBV24-1 to TRBJ1-2; D call uncertain. Germline loops: CDR1 KGHDR, CDR2 SFDVKD. The CDR3 sequence is 14 residues long. With 5 bases removed from V and 0 bases from J, the gap between germline ends came to 9 bases. Written as DNA, the CDR3 is TGTGCCACCAGTGTCGCTGGGTCTAACTATGGCTACACCTTC. Its protein product is CATSVAGSNYGYTF.

Of note for this clonotype: One end of the junction fails to match germline, which may point to a read error. J is TRBJ1-6 and V is TRBV9, with D maybe TRBD1 (6 bases). This CDR3 spans 14 amino acids. The germline CDR1 and CDR2 sequences are SGDLS and YYNGEE. CDR3 in DNA: TGTGCCAGCAGCGTAGGGGACACTAATTCACCCCTCCACTTC. Encoded protein: CASSVGDTNSPLHF.

The chain joins TRBV7-9 to TRBJ2-3, with D unclear. The V gene's germline CDR1 is SEHNR and CDR2 FQNEAQ (reference sequence). The V end was cut by 5 bases, the J end by 0 bases, with 12 bases between. CDR3 length: 15 amino acids. This CDR3 is CASSASQASTDTQYF. DNA of the CDR3: TGTGCCAGCAGCGCCTCGCAAGCGAGCACAGATACGCAGTATTTT.

The table lists this clonotype with many counts. The genes are TRBV6-4 and TRBJ2-5; D might be TRBD1 (6 bases). The V end was cut by 4 bases, the J end by 3 bases, with 9 bases between. There are 13 residues in the CDR3. Germline lookup yields CDR1 MRHNA and CDR2 SNTAGT. The CDR3 here is CASSAGAEETQYF. The CDR3 DNA follows: TGTGCCAGCAGTGCAGGGGCGGAAGAGACCCAGTACTTC.

This rearrangement joins TRBV20-1 to TRBJ2-7, with D perhaps being TRBD1 or TRBD2 (6 bases each). V dropped 0 bases and J dropped 3 bases, with 27 bases sitting between them. The germline V gene has CDR1 DFQATT and CDR2 SNEGSKA (reference sequence). CDR3 length equals 19 residues. This chain's CDR3 is CSARDHASGGLGEYYEQYF. For the CDR3, the DNA is TGCAGTGCTAGAGATCACGCTTCCGGGGGCCTGGGGGAATACTACGAGCAGTACTTC.

This clonotype was observed a few times. The rearrangement uses TRBV25-1 and TRBJ1-2; 8 nucleotides match TRBD1. V shed 4 bases and J 5 bases; nucleotides not matched to a gene: 15. CDR1 MGHDK and CDR2 SYGVNS come from the germline V gene. The CDR3 has 17 amino acids. CDR3 coding DNA: TGTGCCAGCAGTGCTTACGCCGGGACAGGACGGCAGTATGGCTACACCTTC. Protein sequence: CASSAYAGTGRQYGYTF.

This clonotype was seen a handful of times. V and J are TRBV28 and TRBJ2-3, with TRBD2 identical over 7 bases. V lost 4 bases and J lost 4; bases outside the gene matches: 5. This CDR3 is built from 14 residues. Germline V lookup: CDR1 MDHEN, CDR2 SYDVKM. CDR3 sequence: CASSSGLDPDTQYF. CDR3 sequence (DNA): TGTGCCAGCAGTTCCGGACTAGATCCAGATACGCAGTATTTT.

This clonotype was counted between two and nine times. This chain connects TRBV15 to TRBJ1-6, with TRBD1 matching over 9 bases. The CDR3 is 12 residues long. Germline V gene lookup returns CDR1 LNHNV and CDR2 YYDKDF (reference sequence). The V gene end was trimmed by 0 bases and the J gene end by 19 bases; junction bases not matched to a gene: 4. DNA for the CDR3: TGTGCCACCAGCAGAGAAGGACAGGGGAGGCACTTT. This encodes CATSREGQGRHF.

The genes are TRBV20-1 and TRBJ2-7; 11 nucleotides match TRBD2. CDR3 length: 15 residues. The junction had 13 bases not matched to a gene; V was cut back by 6 bases and J by 6 bases. Looked up from germline, CDR1 is DFQATT and CDR2 is SNEGSKA (reference sequence). The CDR3 sequence is CSAPRALAGEGEQYF. CDR3 nucleotide sequence: TGCAGTGCCCCAAGGGCACTAGCGGGGGAGGGCGAGCAGTACTTC.

The table lists this clonotype with a few counts. The rearrangement uses TRBV2 and TRBJ1-6; TRBD1 might be the D (6 bases). Trimming cost V 6 bases and J 3 bases, with 9 bases left between them. This CDR3 contains 14 residues. Germline CDR1 and CDR2: SNHLY and FYNNEI. The chain's CDR3 is CASRLDSYNSPLHF. Written as DNA, the CDR3 is TGTGCCAGCAGGCTGGACAGCTATAATTCACCCCTCCACTTT.

This chain connects TRBV25-1 to TRBJ1-1; D unclear. With 6 bases removed from V and 1 base from J, the gap between germline ends came to 15 bases. Germline CDR1 is MGHDK and CDR2 is SYGVNS. This CDR3 contains 15 residues. In DNA, the CDR3 is TGTGCCAGCAGCCGTCCCGGGTCAAAGAACACTGAAGCTTTCTTT. It yields the protein CASSRPGSKNTEAFF.

This clonotype was seen more than once but under ten times. The rearrangement uses TRBV24-1 and TRBJ2-7; D is unclear. Trimming cost V 1 base and J 3 bases, with 6 bases left between them. CDR3 length equals 13 residues. Germline CDR1 and CDR2: KGHDR and SFDVKD. The CDR3 spells CATSDFPGYEQYF. The DNA of the CDR3 is TGTGCCACCAGTGATTTCCCGGGCTACGAGCAGTACTTC.

This clonotype was picked up a small number of times. The chain is built from TRBV2 and TRBJ1-5, with D uncertain. V was cut by 1 base and J by 6 bases, with 7 bases left in between. The CDR3 runs 13 residues. The germline V gene has CDR1 SNHLY and CDR2 FYNNEI. The chain's CDR3 is CASSEDLRQPQHF. The CDR3 DNA sequence: TGTGCCAGCAGTGAAGACTTGCGTCAGCCCCAGCATTTT.

Concerning this clonotype itself: At one of its ends the junction is not consistent with the germline gene, which may arise from a read error. This chain connects TRBV7-2 to TRBJ2-7, with 7 bases lining up with TRBD1. Germline assignment: CDR1 SGHTA and CDR2 FQGNSA. The CDR3 consists of 13 residues. The CDR3 sequence is CASSQYPGGEQYF. CDR3 nucleotides: TGCGCCAGCAGCCAATATCCAGGGGGCGAGCAGTACTTC.

V gene TRBV29-1 combines with J gene TRBJ2-5, with TRBD2 matching over 8 bases. V was clipped by 1 base and J by 2 bases; unmatched bases: 3. The CDR3 runs 14 residues. Per the germline V gene, CDR1 is SQVTM and CDR2 is ANQGSEA. The CDR3 loop reads CSVEGTSGQETQYF. The CDR3 DNA reads as TGCAGCGTTGAAGGCACTAGCGGTCAAGAGACCCAGTACTTC.

CDR3 region: CASTPDRDYTGELFF. CDR3 DNA sequence: TGTGCCAGCACCCCGGACAGGGATTACACCGGGGAGCTGTTTTTT. The genes are TRBV7-3 and TRBJ2-2; TRBD1 matches at 8 bases. The length of the CDR3 is 15 residues. The germline V gene encodes CDR1 SGHTA and CDR2 FQGTGA. With 7 bases clipped from V and 3 bases from J, the junction kept 7 bases outside the gene matches.

The chain couples TRBV25-1 to TRBJ1-6; 7 bases line up with TRBD1. V trimming: 5 bases; J trimming: 6 bases; junction bases outside the gene matches: 4. CDR3 size: 14 residues. Germline loops: CDR1 MGHDK, CDR2 SYGVNS. The CDR3 DNA sequence: TGTGCCAGCAGTCGGACAGGCCTTAATTCACCCCTCCACTTT. This encodes CASSRTGLNSPLHF.

The sample holds one count of this clonotype. The chain is built from TRBV7-9 and TRBJ2-5; tentatively, D is TRBD2 (6 bases). The CDR3 runs to 14 residues. Germline CDR1 is SEHNR and CDR2 is FQNEAQ (reference sequence). Trimming stripped 3 bases from V and 5 bases from J, with 13 bases between. The DNA for the CDR3 is TGTGCCAGCAGCTTTAGGGACTCCACCGAGACCCAGTACTTC. This translates into CASSFRDSTETQYF.

The CDR3 DNA reads TGCAGTGCGTGGGTTGCAACTAATGAAAAACTGTTTTTT. As protein: CSAWVATNEKLFF. The chain employs TRBV20-1 and TRBJ1-4, with D unresolved. Germline CDR1 and CDR2: DFQATT and SNEGSKA (reference sequence). V was cut by 6 bases and J by 0 bases, with 8 bases left in between. The CDR3 has 13 residues.

This clonotype was seen more than once but under ten times. The V and J genes are TRBV24-1 and TRBJ2-7; D gene ambiguous. The length of the CDR3 is 15 residues. Trimming removed 2 bases from V and 2 bases from J, with 12 bases in between. Per the germline V gene, CDR1 is KGHDR and CDR2 is SFDVKD. DNA for the CDR3: TGTGCCACCAGTGATTCAGGATCAACCCCCTACGAGCAGTACTTC. Translated: CATSDSGSTPYEQYF.

The chain carries TRBV12-3 or TRBV12-4 and TRBJ2-7, with D perhaps given as TRBD1 or TRBD2 (5 bases each). CDR3 length equals 15 residues. Trimming took off 4 bases at V and 2 bases at J, with 15 bases between the two ends. CDR3 loop: CASSSIGTATYEQYF. CDR3 nucleotides: TGTGCCAGCAGTTCTATAGGGACGGCTACCTACGAGCAGTACTTC.